This TCR beta chain came from a study of blood T cells in healthy people across ages. This clonotype was detected many times. Its antigen is not identified. Per individual sample, total RNA of at least 6 micrograms was extracted. Study conclusions and caveats: One million T cells yielded diversity estimates that were considered underestimates. PBMC samples, being unsorted, prevented any conclusive comparison of naive and antigen-experienced cells. TCR beta diversity correlated strongly with naive T cell percentage.

A second roughly 6 to 12 cycle PCR used barcoded and J-beta primers. MiXCR, run by TCRdb on the 5' RACE reads, gives a single entry per CDR3 protein. The table records roughly 1,800,000 distinct CDR3 sequences, just under 50% of them present only once. The germline gives CDR1 SEHNR, CDR2 FQNEAQ (reference sequence). V was trimmed by 2 bases and J by 5 bases, leaving 16 bases between them. This CDR3 contains 16 residues. The chain joins TRBV7-9 to TRBJ2-4, with D perhaps matching TRBD2 (6 bases). Sequencing was performed on blood. The TCR comes from a woman aged 40 to 55 in good health. CDR3 sequence (DNA): TGTGCCAGCAGCTTATCCCCCCGGACTACCCAAAACATTCAGTACTTC. This gives the protein CASSLSPRTTQNIQYF.